The T cell receptor beta chain described here comes from a study of cytomegalovirus exposure and HLA in healthy donors. In the case of this clone: Its target is not known.

Donors likely had unrecorded immune exposures despite being nominally healthy when sampled. The PCR used 60 Vbeta and 13 Jbeta primers. The assay was immunoSEQ multiplex PCR, and TCRdb's table has in-frame clones only and misses some. The data contain about 180,000 clones, just over 75% of them singletons. Overall study findings and caveats: Reportedly, fewer N-insertions than the 666-donor mean appeared in an Asian-associated ancestry cluster in a later analysis. V- and J-gene trimming in TCR beta was tied to a missense DCLRE1C variant by an analysis performed later. Across HLA loci, a later analysis found differing TCR association rates, with DRB1 most and HLA-C fewest.

The CDR3 has 14 amino acids. Trimming removed 2 bases from V and 7 bases from J; junction bases left unmatched: 6. CDR1 and CDR2 (germline): MNHEY, SMNVEV (reference sequence). The V call is TRBV27, the J call TRBJ2-7; 9 bases align to TRBD1. The sample consisted of PBMCs. This TCR was sampled from an older woman in good health and CMV-seropositive. The CDR3 spells CASSLTQGAREQYF. As DNA, the CDR3 is TGTGCCAGCAGTTTAACACAGGGGGCGAGGGAGCAGTACTTC.